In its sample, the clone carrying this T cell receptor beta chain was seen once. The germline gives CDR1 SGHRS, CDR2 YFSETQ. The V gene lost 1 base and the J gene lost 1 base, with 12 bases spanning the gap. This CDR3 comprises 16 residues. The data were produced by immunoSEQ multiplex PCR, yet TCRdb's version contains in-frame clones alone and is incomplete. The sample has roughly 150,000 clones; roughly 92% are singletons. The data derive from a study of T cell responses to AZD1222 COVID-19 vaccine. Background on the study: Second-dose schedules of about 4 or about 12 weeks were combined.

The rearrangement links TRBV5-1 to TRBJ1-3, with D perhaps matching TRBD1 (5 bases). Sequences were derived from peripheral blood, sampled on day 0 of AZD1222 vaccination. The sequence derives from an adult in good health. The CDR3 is CASSLTGGESGNTIYF. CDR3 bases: TGCGCCAGCAGCTTGACAGGCGGGGAATCTGGAAACACCATATATTTT.